Listed below are T cell receptor beta chains from one sample, sequenced in a study of blood T cell repertoires in COVID-19. Only in-frame clones appear in the TCRdb table, and some are missing; sequencing was by immunoSEQ multiplex PCR. The sample holds roughly 130,000 clones; about 76% are singletons and the top ten take around 13%. Sequencing was performed on peripheral blood. All receptors derive from a man older than 75 with acute or convalescent COVID-19. CDR3s include the opening cysteine and the closing phenylalanine or tryptophan.

v_gene	len	j_gene	CDR3aa
TRBV6-1	13	TRBJ2-1	CASSEARVLLEFF
TRBV29-1	13	TRBJ1-1	CSVGGGRGTEAFF
TRBV3-1/TRBV3-2	15	TRBJ2-7	CASSQGQALPYEQYF
TRBV5-1	15	TRBJ2-7	CASSRGDRDLYEQYF
TRBV3-1/TRBV3-2	13	TRBJ1-5	CASRGTGNQPQHF
TRBV11-3	13	TRBJ1-1	CASRGQGDTEAFF
TRBV2	15	TRBJ1-5	CASKSDSPRGKPQHF
TRBV29-1	14	TRBJ1-3	CSVRTQGAGNTIYF
TRBV29-1	13	TRBJ2-7	CSVSPEFGYEQYF
TRBV11-3	14	TRBJ1-1	CASSGPPTNTEAFF
TRBV18	15	TRBJ1-6	CASSPATGSDSPLHF
TRBV4-1	16	TRBJ2-5	CASSSPGGARVGTQYF
TRBV29-1	12	TRBJ2-7	CSVWTGDYEQYF
TRBV5-1	16	TRBJ1-4	CASSLQGGATNEKLFF
TRBV5-1	16	TRBJ2-3	CASSSTGGSYTDTQYF
TRBV2	11	TRBJ2-7	CASSDRYEQYF
TRBV29-1	14	TRBJ2-7	CSASTGPDSYEQYF
TRBV11-1	15	TRBJ2-7	CASSLGTGGTYEQYF
TRBV5-4	13	TRBJ2-7	CASSPQPSREQYF
TRBV30	13	TRBJ1-1	CAWIRDSLVGAFF
TRBV12-3/TRBV12-4	11	TRBJ1-5	CASSDGHTQHF
TRBV18	13	TRBJ2-3	CASSPGGSDTQYF
TRBV29-1	11	TRBJ1-2	CSVESIHGYTF
TRBV30	12	TRBJ1-1	CAWGTGATEAFF
TRBV6-5	15	TRBJ1-2	CATTGGAFSNYGYTF
TRBV28	16	TRBJ2-2	CASRSTRRANTGELFF
TRBV5-4	15	TRBJ2-1	CASSSKWTGGDEQFF
TRBV28	15	TRBJ2-7	CASRPIQGVTYEQYF
TRBV10-3	14	TRBJ2-1	CATHPGLARNEQFF
TRBV3-1/TRBV3-2	14	TRBJ2-7	CASSPDRGRHEQYF
TRBV7-2	15	TRBJ1-2	CASSTTQGRDYGYTF
TRBV28	17	TRBJ1-5	CASSSRPGTGDNQPQHF
TRBV9	13	TRBJ2-2	CASRGAYTGELFF
TRBV14	17	TRBJ1-1	CASSQVLGAKGDTEAFF
TRBV6-2/TRBV6-3	14	TRBJ2-3	CASSYGGGRDTQYF
TRBV7-6	14	TRBJ1-6	CASSLTGANSPLHF
TRBV7-2	13	TRBJ1-2	CASSVRQGLGYTF
TRBV5-4	16	TRBJ2-2	CASSLAAGLDTGELFF
TRBV2	14	TRBJ2-2	CASRGAANTGELFF
TRBV9	14	TRBJ2-7	CASSVAGQSSEQYF
TRBV29-1	15	TRBJ1-1	CSVEDPQGVYTEAFF
TRBV4-2	18	TRBJ2-2	CASSLQAGGGPNTGELFF
TRBV28	16	TRBJ2-3	CASSLGWGPQTDTQYF
TRBV3-1/TRBV3-2	14	TRBJ2-7	CASSPLRQAYEQYF
TRBV5-1	17	TRBJ2-7	CASSPGLAGAPSYEQYF
TRBV7-9	14	TRBJ1-4	CASSLQGWDEKLFF
TRBV11-2	15	TRBJ2-5	CASSLSAGPQETQYF
TRBV2	16	TRBJ2-3	CASSQRGATGVDTQYF